This T cell receptor beta chain stems from a study of T-cell memory formation after mild COVID-19. Study outcomes and limitations: Clones contracting over day 15 to 85 were CD4/CD8 balanced, with later expanders leaning CD4+. Mainly in CM and EM were contracting CD4+ clones; CD8+ were in EMRA. Still unconfirmed is whether the second-wave clones peaking on day 37 recognized SARS-CoV-2.

This clonotype was picked up a small number of times. The antigen is undetermined. With 4 bases removed from V and 2 bases from J, the gap between germline ends came to 6 bases. Germline V gene data show CDR1 as ENHRY and CDR2 as SYGVKD. This CDR3 contains 12 residues. Constant-segment-primed 5'RACE gave TCR alpha and TCR beta cDNA libraries with sample barcodes and UMIs. TCRdb re-analysed the 5' RACE reads in MiXCR, keeping a single row per CDR3 protein. The sample lists over 50,000 distinct CDR3 sequences; approximately 9% were seen once. The gene calls are TRBV10-3 and TRBJ2-7; D unresolved. Sequenced: PBMCs or a T cell subset sorted from them (not recorded which). The source of this sequence is an adult woman who had mild COVID-19 (a few samples of this study predate the infection). Cell type and time point are not known. CDR3 DNA sequence: TGTGCCATCAGTGGGCCCACCTACGAGCAGTACTTC. As protein: CAISGPTYEQYF.